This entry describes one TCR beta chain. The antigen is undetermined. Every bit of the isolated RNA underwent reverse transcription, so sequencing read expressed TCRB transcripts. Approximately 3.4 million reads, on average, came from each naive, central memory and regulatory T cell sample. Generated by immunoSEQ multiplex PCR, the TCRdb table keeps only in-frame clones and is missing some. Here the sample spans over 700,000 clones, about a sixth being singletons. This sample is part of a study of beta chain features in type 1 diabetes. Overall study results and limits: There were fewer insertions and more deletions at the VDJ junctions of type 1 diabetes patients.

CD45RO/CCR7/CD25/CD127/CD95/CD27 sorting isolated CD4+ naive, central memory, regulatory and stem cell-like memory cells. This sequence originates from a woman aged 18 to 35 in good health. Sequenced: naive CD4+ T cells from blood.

The CDR3 sequence is CASSQGGYGYTF. CDR3 nucleotides: TGTGCCAGCAGTCAGGGAGGGTATGGCTACACCTTC. This rearrangement joins TRBV25-1 to TRBJ1-2; the D gene is possibly TRBD1 (5 bases). Germline-derived CDR1 and CDR2 are MGHDK and SYGVNS. Trimming removed 5 bases from V and 5 bases from J, with 9 bases in between. The CDR3 length is 12 residues.